The source of this T cell receptor (beta chain) is a study of blood T cell repertoires in COVID-19. Profiled with immunoSEQ multiplex PCR; TCRdb holds only in-frame clones, not every one. This sample has fewer than 30,000 clones, with about 85% found just once. V lost 4 bases to trimming and J lost 0 bases, with 12 bases between them. From germline, CDR1 is SQVTM and CDR2 ANQGSEA. The CDR3 covers 14 residues. V is TRBV29-1 and J is TRBJ1-2; no reliable D call. This sequence originates from a woman aged 60-75 years with acute or convalescent COVID-19. The sequenced sample consisted of peripheral blood. CDR3 DNA: TGCAGCGTTGGGGGAGGAGCAACTAACTATGGCTACACCTTC. It specifies CSVGGGATNYGYTF.